These T cell receptor beta chains were read from a single sample in a study of ipilimumab plus nivolumab after autologous stem cell transplantation. TCRdb's copy holds only in-frame clones and misses some; the assay was immunoSEQ multiplex PCR. The data show 15,000 to 20,000 clones, 80% seen once. The material sequenced was PBMCs, taken in a trial of ipilimumab plus nivolumab as post-transplant consolidation. Receptors originate from a male donor with diffuse large B-cell lymphoma. The CDR3 runs from the conserved cysteine through the conserved F or W. Fields, in order: J gene, V gene, D gene, CDR3 length, CDR3 protein. A D gene is named only where the DNA matches it firmly.

TRBJ2-3 | TRBV9 | NA | 14 | CASSPQMSTDTQYF
TRBJ2-6 | TRBV4-2 | NA | 18 | CASSRYHKGTKSGQRPDF
TRBJ1-1 | TRBV5-5 | NA | 13 | CASSFQSNTEAFF
TRBJ2-7 | TRBV6-1 | NA | 13 | CASSEARLLEQYF
TRBJ2-1 | TRBV2 | NA | 11 | CASRRTLEQFF
TRBJ1-2 | TRBV21-1 | NA | 16 | CASSPLTGARQNGYTF
TRBJ1-1 | TRBV7-9 | NA | 14 | CASSNQGTSTEAFF
TRBJ2-1 | TRBV4-3 | NA | 13 | CASSQDPQGGEFF
TRBJ1-5 | TRBV18 | NA | 13 | CASSADRDQPQHF
TRBJ2-7 | TRBV15 | NA | 16 | CATSRDSNNLAYEQYF
TRBJ2-7 | TRBV27 | TRBD2 | 16 | CASSTLAGGGSYEQYF
TRBJ1-2 | TRBV9 | NA | 13 | CASSVGTNYGYTF
TRBJ2-1 | TRBV12-2 | NA | 13 | CASRFVGKNEQFF
TRBJ1-3 | TRBV7-9 | NA | 17 | CASSPGRFSRSGNTIYF
TRBJ1-1 | TRBV30 | NA | 13 | CAWIRGTVTEAFF
TRBJ2-1 | TRBV19 | NA | 15 | CASSTPGRSYNEQFF
TRBJ2-5 | TRBV7-9 | TRBD1 | 17 | CASSLTDRGIFWETQYF
TRBJ2-1 | TRBV4-2 | TRBD2 | 17 | CASSQDLGLAGGSEQFF
TRBJ2-5 | TRBV7-6 | TRBD2 | 14 | CASSRVGGEETQYF
TRBJ2-2 | TRBV18 | NA | 15 | CASSPRDTPIGELFF
TRBJ2-1 | TRBV11-2 | NA | 13 | CASSRGGAIEQFF
TRBJ2-2 | TRBV7-8 | NA | 14 | CASSFSGPTGELFF
TRBJ1-1 | TRBV29-1 | NA | 11 | CSGLLNTEAFF
TRBJ1-5 | TRBV7-2 | NA | 12 | CASSLGSQPQHF
TRBJ2-2 | TRBV14 | NA | 14 | CASSPRLGSGELFF
TRBJ2-5 | TRBV7-9 | NA | 14 | CASSHGGRTETQYF
TRBJ2-2 | TRBV6-6 | NA | 15 | CASSYGQGYTGELFF
TRBJ1-2 | TRBV25-1 | NA | 16 | CASSEYRGGANYGYTF
TRBJ1-5 | TRBV19 | TRBD1 | 14 | CASSSQDRDQPQHF
TRBJ2-1 | TRBV5-1 | TRBD2 | 15 | CASSLELAGANEQFF
TRBJ2-7 | TRBV11-2 | NA | 12 | CASSSYVGEQYF
TRBJ2-7 | TRBV6-1 | NA | 15 | CASTPEPGASYEQYF
TRBJ1-5 | TRBV6-6 | NA | 14 | CASRVAVGGQPQHF
TRBJ1-3 | TRBV12-5 | NA | 14 | CASGSRTSGNTIYF
TRBJ1-1 | TRBV5-1 | TRBD1 | 15 | CASSPRPGGNTEAFF
TRBJ2-5 | TRBV7-9 | NA | 14 | CASSRQEGYVGQYF
TRBJ2-7 | TRBV5-4 | NA | 14 | CASSSNRNSYEQYF
TRBJ2-5 | TRBV7-2 | NA | 14 | CASSLGSGSETQYF
TRBJ2-2 | TRBV7-2 | TRBD2 | 15 | CASGGGLADTGELFF
TRBJ1-5 | TRBV9 | TRBD1 | 16 | CASSVGPGQDPRAQHF
TRBJ2-2 | TRBV11-2 | TRBD2 | 17 | CASSLTLAGYNTGELFF
TRBJ2-1 | TRBV11-2 | TRBD2 | 15 | CASSPASGGFYEQFF
TRBJ1-5 | TRBV7-2 | NA | 15 | CASSLGDVGGQPQHF
TRBJ2-5 | TRBV5-4 | NA | 15 | CASSLGGNSRETQYF
TRBJ2-4 | TRBV29-1 | NA | 11 | CSGGTVNIQYF
TRBJ1-2 | TRBV11-1 | TRBD1 | 15 | CASSGRDREIHGYTF
TRBJ1-2 | TRBV27 | NA | 14 | CASSLSKANYGYTF
TRBJ1-2 | TRBV7-2 | TRBD1 | 14 | CASSRQGALDGYTF
TRBJ2-1 | TRBV9 | TRBD1 | 14 | CASSGNRGNNEQFF
TRBJ1-3 | TRBV18 | NA | 11 | CASSPLNTIYF
TRBJ2-3 | TRBV13 | TRBD2 | 16 | CASSLLLRGTTDTQYF
TRBJ1-1 | TRBV11-2 | NA | 14 | CASSLKSGSTEAFF
TRBJ1-1 | TRBV7-9 | NA | 13 | CASSLAGETEAFF
TRBJ1-2 | TRBV6-5 | TRBD1 | 13 | CASSPGQGGGYTF
TRBJ1-1 | TRBV2 | TRBD1 | 15 | CASSSGTALRTEAFF
TRBJ2-3 | TRBV6-1 | TRBD2 | 18 | CASSELLLERERTDTQYF
TRBJ1-1 | TRBV15 | NA | 13 | CATGSGTAIEAFF
TRBJ1-2 | TRBV10-2 | NA | 13 | CASSDLLDGGYTF
TRBJ2-1 | TRBV7-3 | TRBD1 | 13 | CASRLDRANEQFF
TRBJ2-3 | TRBV6-6 | TRBD2 | 14 | CASRVAGGTDTQYF